This passage covers 12 T cell receptor beta chains from one sample sequenced in a study of identical twins. TCRdb reprocessed the 5' RACE reads via MiXCR and lists one record per CDR3 protein. Counted here are 550,000 to 700,000 distinct CDR3 sequences, 21% occurring once; the ten biggest clones make up roughly 4%. These data were also filed under a second study, of T cells expressing NK-cell markers.

Sequencing input: PBMCs. The source is a woman between 18 and 29 years old in good health.

This rearrangement joins TRBV6-2 or TRBV6-3 to TRBJ2-2, with TRBD2 matching 13 bases. Trimming at V came to 6 bases and at J to 2 bases, leaving 3 bases not matched to a gene. This CDR3 has 16 residues. The germline CDR1 and CDR2 sequences are MNHEY and SVGEGT. The CDR3 here is CASRRLAGGNTGELFF. DNA for the CDR3: TGTGCCAGCAGGCGACTAGCGGGGGGCAACACCGGGGAGCTGTTTTTT.

This chain links TRBV19 with TRBJ2-7; the D is unclear. Looked up from germline, CDR1 is LNHDA and CDR2 is SQIVND (reference sequence). V was pared by 5 bases and J by 3 bases, with 11 bases between. The CDR3 covers 13 residues. This chain's CDR3 is CASSPAVRYEQYF. CDR3 bases: TGTGCCAGTAGTCCCGCAGTACGCTACGAGCAGTACTTC.

This clonotype has at least ten counts. The rearrangement uses TRBV20-1 and TRBJ1-5, with D perhaps matching TRBD1 (5 bases). CDR3 length: 15 amino acids. Germline-derived CDR1 and CDR2 are DFQATT and SNEGSKA (reference sequence). Trimming stripped 3 bases from V and 0 bases from J, with 12 bases between. CDR3 sequence: CSARKTGHSNQPQHF. As DNA, the CDR3 is TGCAGTGCTAGGAAAACAGGACATAGCAATCAGCCCCAGCATTTT.

The chain uses TRBV19 and TRBJ1-2; tentative D call: TRBD1 (6 bases). V dropped 8 bases and J dropped 0 bases, with 16 bases sitting between them. Germline-derived CDR1 and CDR2 are LNHDA and SQIVND (reference sequence). The CDR3 sequence is 15 residues long. The CDR3 here is CASLPRQATNYGYTF. For the CDR3, the DNA is TGTGCCAGTCTACCAAGACAGGCGACTAACTATGGCTACACCTTC.

This clonotype has just a few counts. The V and J genes are TRBV6-5 and TRBJ1-4, with TRBD1 matching 8 bases. This CDR3 has 16 amino acids. CDR1 and CDR2 (germline): MNHEY, SVGAGI. V trimming: 4 bases; J trimming: 4 bases; junction bases outside the gene matches: 8. CDR3 loop: CASSSNRDRFNEKLFF. The CDR3 DNA reads TGTGCCAGCAGTTCAAATCGGGACAGGTTTAATGAAAAACTGTTTTTT.

In its sample, this clonotype was seen a few times. As DNA, the CDR3 is TGTGCCACCATTCAAGCGGGAGGCCCCTACGAGCAGTACTTC. It yields the protein CATIQAGGPYEQYF. The gene calls are TRBV10-3 and TRBJ2-7, with TRBD2 matching over 9 bases. Germline CDR1 is ENHRY and CDR2 is SYGVKD. The CDR3 totals 14 residues. With V trimmed by 10 bases and J by 2 bases, 9 bases remained unmatched.

The V call is TRBV2, the J call TRBJ2-3; 9 nucleotides agree with TRBD2. Germline trimming cut 6 bases from V and 3 bases from J; bases unmatched to any gene: 7. CDR3 length: 15 residues. Germline V gene sequence: CDR1 SNHLY, CDR2 FYNNEI. The CDR3 sequence is CASRTWREGTDTQYF. The DNA for the CDR3 is TGTGCCAGCAGAACCTGGCGGGAGGGGACAGATACGCAGTATTTT.

This clonotype was seen only a few times. V is TRBV6-2 or TRBV6-3 and J is TRBJ2-1, with D tentatively TRBD1 or TRBD2 (6 bases each). With 1 base removed from V and 9 bases from J, the gap between germline ends came to 13 bases. CDR1 and CDR2 from the germline V gene are MNHEY and SVGEGT. The CDR3 has 14 residues. The CDR3 protein is CASSYFWGAGEQFF. In DNA, the CDR3 is TGTGCCAGCAGTTACTTTTGGGGGGCGGGTGAGCAGTTCTTC.

This clonotype has just a few counts. This chain uses TRBV7-9 with TRBJ2-1; D remains unclear. V was cut by 0 bases and J by 12 bases, with 9 bases left in between. Germline V gives CDR1 SEHNR, CDR2 FQNEAQ (reference sequence). This CDR3 contains 12 residues. The CDR3 sequence is CASSLAGVAQFF. The CDR3, as DNA: TGTGCCAGCAGCTTAGCTGGTGTGGCGCAGTTCTTC.

In its sample, this clonotype was seen a few times. This chain uses TRBV29-1 with TRBJ1-1, with D perhaps matching TRBD1 (6 bases). V dropped 7 bases and J dropped 5 bases, with 17 bases sitting between them. Germline V gives CDR1 SQVTM, CDR2 ANQGSEA. This CDR3 is 13 amino acids long. CDR3: CSAGQGLDTEAFF. The CDR3 coding sequence is TGCAGCGCCGGGCAGGGGCTCGATACTGAAGCTTTCTTT.

This clonotype showed up just a few times. V is TRBV9 and J is TRBJ1-1, with no clear D. The V end was cut by 3 bases, the J end by 5 bases, with 14 bases between. This CDR3 region has 14 residues. Germline CDR1 reads SGDLS; CDR2 reads YYNGEE. CDR3 protein: CASSEAGSGTEAFF. CDR3 bases: TGTGCCAGCAGCGAAGCAGGATCTGGAACTGAAGCTTTCTTT.

The chain uses TRBV11-3 and TRBJ2-3; D is perhaps TRBD2 (5 bases). V was shortened by 4 bases and J by 3 bases, with 11 bases between the two germline ends. Per the germline V gene, CDR1 is SGHNT and CDR2 is YENEEA. This CDR3 comprises 14 residues. The CDR3: CASSSGWETDTQYF. The DNA for the CDR3 is TGTGCCAGCAGCTCGGGATGGGAGACAGATACGCAGTATTTT.